These 27 T cell receptor beta chains came from one sample sequenced in a study of blood T cell repertoires in COVID-19. Generated by immunoSEQ multiplex PCR, the TCRdb table keeps only in-frame clones and is missing some. The table records 60,000 to 85,000 clones, 70% to 80% of them present only once. Source material: peripheral blood. The receptors were sampled from an older man with acute or convalescent COVID-19.

This rearrangement joins TRBV3-1 (or the pseudogene TRBV3-2) to TRBJ1-1, with D tentatively TRBD1 (6 bases). The CDR3 runs 15 residues. With 4 bases removed from V and 3 bases from J, the gap between germline ends came to 15 bases. Germline V lookup: CDR1 LGHDT, CDR2 YNNKEL (reference sequence). This CDR3 is CASSLYDRLDTEAFF. The CDR3 DNA sequence: TGTGCCAGCAGCCTTTATGACAGGCTGGACACTGAAGCTTTCTTT.

The chain links TRBV28 to TRBJ2-7; 7 bases are shared with TRBD2. CDR3 length: 15 residues. V shed 5 bases, J shed 6 bases, and the junction held 13 bases outside the gene matches. CDR1 is MDHEN and CDR2 is SYDVKM in the germline V gene. CDR3 loop: CASSPVAAGVLEQYF. As DNA, the CDR3 is TGTGCCAGCAGTCCCGTAGCGGCGGGAGTACTCGAGCAGTACTTC.

The rearrangement links TRBV7-3 to TRBJ2-5; 8 bases agree with TRBD2. The CDR3 runs 14 residues. V lost 7 bases and J lost 5; bases outside the gene matches: 9. Germline assignment: CDR1 SGHTA and CDR2 FQGTGA. Here the CDR3 reads CASKPASGSETQYF. CDR3 DNA: TGTGCCAGCAAACCGGCTAGCGGGTCGGAGACCCAGTACTTC.

The chain uses TRBV6-5 and TRBJ1-6; 7 nucleotides match TRBD1. The CDR3 loop spans 14 amino acids. V shed 6 bases, J shed 8 bases, and the junction held 7 bases outside the gene matches. In germline, CDR1 is MNHEY, CDR2 SVGAGI. DNA for the CDR3: TGTGCCAGCAGGGCCGGGACAGTGGATTCACCCCTCCACTTT. It yields the protein CASRAGTVDSPLHF.

The chain is built from TRBV19 and TRBJ2-7; D is possibly TRBD1 (6 bases). The germline V gene encodes CDR1 LNHDA and CDR2 SQIVND (reference sequence). The CDR3 totals 12 residues. V was trimmed by 6 bases and J by 3 bases, leaving 9 bases between them. CDR3 DNA: TGTGCCAGTAGCAGGGGTCACTACGAGCAGTACTTC. It yields the protein CASSRGHYEQYF.

The chain carries TRBV11-3 and TRBJ1-5; a weak D match, TRBD1 (6 bases). V was cut by 2 bases and J by 8 bases, with 16 bases left in between. Germline loops: CDR1 SGHNT, CDR2 YENEEA. CDR3 length: 15 amino acids. CDR3: CASSLSCQGLKPQHF. The CDR3, as DNA: TGTGCCAGCAGCTTATCCTGTCAGGGGTTGAAGCCCCAGCATTTT.

This clone showed up just once. The chain carries TRBV27 and TRBJ1-6; 8 positions agree with TRBD1. V was clipped by 4 bases and J by 7 bases; unmatched bases: 9. The CDR3 covers 16 residues. Germline CDR1 and CDR2: MNHEY and SMNVEV (reference sequence). The DNA of the CDR3 is TGTGCCAGCAGTTCTCAGGGGGCGCCCGGGAATTCACCCCTCCACTTT. Translating gives CASSSQGAPGNSPLHF.

V is TRBV6-6 and J is TRBJ2-7, with 7 bases matching TRBD1. The CDR3 consists of 13 residues. The V and J ends lost 6 bases and 6 bases, in that order; junction bases with no gene match: 8. The germline gives CDR1 MNHNY, CDR2 SVGAGI (reference sequence). The CDR3: CASSPGTAFEQYF. The DNA for the CDR3 is TGTGCCAGCAGCCCCGGGACAGCCTTCGAGCAGTACTTC.

The J gene is TRBJ2-3, the V gene TRBV7-9, with 7 positions matching TRBD2. Germline V gene data show CDR1 as SEHNR and CDR2 as FQNEAQ (reference sequence). The CDR3 spans 16 residues. Trimming removed 1 base from V and 2 bases from J; junction bases left unmatched: 6. This CDR3 is CASSLGSGGYTDTQYF. The CDR3 region has the DNA TGTGCCAGCAGCTTAGGCTCGGGAGGCTACACAGATACGCAGTATTTT.

This chain joins TRBV5-1 and TRBJ1-4, with a weak D call TRBD1 (6 bases). V was shortened by 4 bases and J by 3 bases, with 13 bases between the two germline ends. The V gene's germline CDR1 is SGHRS and CDR2 YFSETQ. The CDR3 consists of 15 residues. The CDR3 region is CASSLGGTPNEKLFF. The CDR3 region has the DNA TGCGCCAGCAGCCTGGGGGGCACCCCTAATGAAAAACTGTTTTTT.

The chain is built from TRBV2 and TRBJ2-2, with D possibly matching TRBD1 (6 bases). Germline V gene sequence: CDR1 SNHLY, CDR2 FYNNEI. V shed 7 bases and J shed 1 base, with 13 bases lying between them. The CDR3 extends over 15 amino acids. CDR3 loop: CASTLGAWNTGELFF. CDR3 nucleotides: TGTGCCAGCACTCTGGGGGCCTGGAACACCGGGGAGCTGTTTTTT.

V is TRBV5-4 and J is TRBJ2-5, with 8 bases lining up with TRBD1. The germline gives CDR1 SGHNT, CDR2 YYREEE (reference sequence). Trimming removed 2 bases from V and 4 bases from J; junction bases left unmatched: 1. The CDR3 has 13 amino acids. As DNA, the CDR3 is TGTGCCAGCAGCTTTACAGGGGGAGAGACCCAGTACTTC. It translates to CASSFTGGETQYF.

V usage is TRBV28 and J usage is TRBJ2-1, with D perhaps matching TRBD1 (6 bases). The CDR3 has 14 amino acids. V was pared by 7 bases and J by 3 bases, with 13 bases between. Germline V gene data show CDR1 as MDHEN and CDR2 as SYDVKM. The CDR3 DNA reads TGTGCCAGCACCCCCGACAGGTACTACAATGAGCAGTTCTTC. It specifies CASTPDRYYNEQFF.

The rearrangement joins TRBV7-2 to TRBJ2-7; possible D gene TRBD2, 6 bases. V was shortened by 0 bases and J by 6 bases, with 15 bases between the two germline ends. Per germline, CDR1 SGHTA and CDR2 FQGNSA. The CDR3 runs 15 residues. CDR3 DNA sequence: TGTGCCAGCAGCTTAGCGGGACTGACGTTAGGCGAGCAGTACTTC. This gives the protein CASSLAGLTLGEQYF.

This clone showed up just a few times. The chain combines TRBV28 with TRBJ2-3; 9 bases are a match to TRBD2. The germline CDR1 and CDR2 sequences are MDHEN and SYDVKM. V lost 2 bases, J lost 2 bases, and 8 bases stayed unmatched. The CDR3 is 17 amino acids. CDR3 sequence reads: CASSLGTKRGDTDTQYF. The CDR3 bases are TGTGCCAGCAGTTTAGGAACCAAGCGGGGGGACACAGATACGCAGTATTTT.

This chain links TRBV7-9 with TRBJ2-5; 10 bases line up with TRBD1. V gave up 5 bases and J gave up 4 bases; unmatched junction bases: 7. Germline V gene sequence: CDR1 SEHNR, CDR2 FQNEAQ (reference sequence). The CDR3 totals 15 residues. CDR3 loop: CASSHGTGARETQYF. CDR3 DNA sequence: TGTGCCAGCAGCCACGGGACAGGGGCACGAGAGACCCAGTACTTC.

A few counts support this clone. V gene TRBV19 combines with J gene TRBJ1-1; D possibly corresponds to TRBD1 (6 bases). V was shortened by 5 bases and J by 4 bases, with 14 bases between the two germline ends. Per germline, CDR1 LNHDA and CDR2 SQIVND (reference sequence). This CDR3 comprises 14 residues. CDR3: CASSYAGAPTEAFF. The CDR3 nucleotides are TGTGCCAGTAGTTATGCGGGGGCGCCCACTGAAGCTTTCTTT. The full variable domain, its missing parts supplied by reference TRBV19 and TRBJ1-1, is DGGITQSPKYLFRKEGQNVTLSCEQNLNHDAMYWYRQDPGQGLRLIYYSQIVNDFQKGDIAEGYSVSREKKESFPLTVTSAQKNPTAFYLCASSYAGAPTEAFFGQGTRLTVV.

This chain uses TRBV7-2 with TRBJ1-4, with D unresolved. Germline V gene data show CDR1 as SGHTA and CDR2 as FQGNSA. Between the trimmed V and J ends, which lost 7 bases and 6 bases, there was a span of 15 bases. This CDR3 has 14 residues. This CDR3 reads CASNSRWSDEKLFF. The DNA for the CDR3 is TGTGCCAGCAACTCCCGGTGGTCGGATGAAAAACTGTTTTTT.

The CDR3 spells CASSLQFEGGNQPQHF. The CDR3 nucleotides are TGTGCCAGCAGCTTACAGTTTGAGGGGGGCAATCAGCCCCAGCATTTT. This rearrangement joins TRBV7-9 to TRBJ1-5, with TRBD1 as a possible D gene (6 bases). Trimming removed 2 bases at V and 2 bases at J, with 13 bases between. CDR3 size: 16 residues. Germline V gene sequence: CDR1 SEHNR, CDR2 FQNEAQ (reference sequence). Complete variable domain (other parts from reference TRBV7-9 and TRBJ1-5): DTGVSQNPRHKITKRGQNVTFRCDPISEHNRLYWYRQTLGQGPEFLTYFQNEAQLEKSRLLSDRFSAERPKGSFSTLEIQRTEQGDSAMYLCASSLQFEGGNQPQHFGDGTRLSIL.

The V and J genes are TRBV18 and TRBJ2-2; 8 bases are a match to TRBD2. V was clipped by 6 bases and J by 0 bases; unmatched bases: 3. The CDR3 is 15 amino acids. From germline, CDR1 is KGHSH and CDR2 LQKENI. CDR3 in DNA: TGTGCCAGCTCTACCGGGGGGGCGAACACCGGGGAGCTGTTTTTT. Its translation: CASSTGGANTGELFF.

This chain connects TRBV28 to TRBJ2-1, with 12 bases lining up with TRBD2. Germline V gene lookup returns CDR1 MDHEN and CDR2 SYDVKM. The CDR3 spans 12 residues. The ends lost 2 bases at V and 15 bases at J; junction bases unmatched: 2. The CDR3 DNA sequence: TGTGCCAGCAGTTTACTAGCGGGAGGGCTGTTCTTC. It is translated as CASSLLAGGLFF. The full variable domain, in which reference TRBV28 and TRBJ2-1 provide the parts outside the CDR3, is DVKVTQSSRYLVKRTGEKVFLECVQDMDHENMFWYRQDPGLGLRLIYFSYDVKMKEKGDIPEGYSVSREKKERFSLILESASTNQTSMYLCASSLLAGGLFFGPGTRLTVL.

The chain is built from TRBV3-1 (or the pseudogene TRBV3-2) and TRBJ1-2; tentative D call: TRBD1 (6 bases). Trimming stripped 5 bases from V and 2 bases from J, with 15 bases between. CDR3 length: 15 residues. The germline gives CDR1 LGHDT, CDR2 YNNKEL (reference sequence). CDR3 residues: CASSSGGGGNYGYTF. The CDR3, as DNA: TGTGCCAGCAGCTCCGGAGGGGGGGGGAACTATGGCTACACCTTC.

The rearrangement uses TRBV19 and TRBJ1-5; possibly TRBD1 for D (6 bases). The V gene's germline CDR1 is LNHDA and CDR2 SQIVND (reference sequence). The CDR3 length is 16 residues. The V end lost 7 bases, the J end lost 4 bases, and 20 bases lay between the germline ends. The CDR3: CASMSRGRSVNQPQHF. CDR3 in DNA: TGTGCCAGTATGAGCAGGGGACGATCTGTAAATCAGCCCCAGCATTTT.

The rearrangement links TRBV7-2 to TRBJ2-1; the match to TRBD2 covers 7 bases. Germline loops: CDR1 SGHTA, CDR2 FQGNSA. V lost 4 bases, J lost 0 bases, and 3 bases stayed unmatched. This CDR3 contains 15 residues. The CDR3 DNA reads as TGTGCCAGCAGCTCAAGCGGGACCTCCTACAATGAGCAGTTCTTC. Amino acids: CASSSSGTSYNEQFF.

The J gene is TRBJ1-3, the V gene TRBV29-1; possibly TRBD1 for D (5 bases). CDR3 length: 12 residues. The V end lost 5 bases, the J end lost 2 bases, and 7 bases lay between the germline ends. Germline assignment: CDR1 SQVTM and CDR2 ANQGSEA. The CDR3 region is CSVRGTGNTIYF. The CDR3 coding sequence is TGCAGCGTTCGGGGGACTGGAAACACCATATATTTT.

The sample holds a few counts of this clone. The gene calls are TRBV28 and TRBJ1-2; D is unclear. The CDR3 length is 13 residues. The germline V and J ends were trimmed by 2 bases and 5 bases, with 9 bases remaining between them. From germline, CDR1 is MDHEN and CDR2 SYDVKM. CDR3 region: CASSLEAPYGYTF. CDR3 DNA sequence: TGTGCCAGCAGTTTAGAGGCTCCGTATGGCTACACCTTC.

Only a few counts were recorded for this clone. The chain employs TRBV4-3 and TRBJ1-2, with TRBD1 identical over 9 bases. The V gene's germline CDR1 is LGHNA and CDR2 YSLEER. Unmatched junction bases numbered 7, after V lost 0 bases and J lost 5 bases. The CDR3 is made up of 16 amino acids. This CDR3 is CASSQDIGTGSYGYTF. CDR3 in DNA: TGCGCCAGCAGCCAAGATATTGGGACAGGGTCATATGGCTACACCTTC.